The 14 T cell receptor beta chains below all came from one sample that was sequenced in a study of CXCR3-negative and CXCR3-positive naive CD8 T cells. It was by 5' RACE with UMI labels that the TRB cDNA libraries were prepared. Each CDR3 protein gets one entry in TCRdb, which reprocessed the 5' RACE reads and gives no DNA. Its listing shows some 28,000 distinct CDR3 sequences. Material: memory CD8+ T cells from blood. The origin of the receptors is a human donor in good health. Some clones in this sample may be carry-over from other donors' samples.

The rearrangement links TRBV12-5 to TRBJ1-5; TCRdb's D call, TRBD1, is unchecked because there is no DNA. Germline V gives CDR1 LGHNT, CDR2 FRNRAP. The CDR3 sequence is 17 residues long. The CDR3 sequence: CASGTRDRGYSNQPQHF.

J is TRBJ1-3 and V is TRBV29-1; TCRdb outputs TRBD1, but without DNA this stays unchecked. Germline loops: CDR1 SQVTM, CDR2 ANQGSEA. The CDR3 runs to 18 residues. The CDR3: CSVVLAPGGLSTGNTIYF.

The chain links TRBV7-9 to TRBJ2-7; TCRdb reports TRBD2, a call that lacks DNA to check it against. Germline V gives CDR1 SEHNR, CDR2 FQNEAQ (reference sequence). There are 15 residues in the CDR3. This chain's CDR3 is CASSRAQRGTYEQYF. Using reference TRBV7-9 and TRBJ2-7 for the parts outside the CDR3, the full variable domain is DTGVSQNPRHKITKRGQNVTFRCDPISEHNRLYWYRQTLGQGPEFLTYFQNEAQLEKSRLLSDRFSAERPKGSFSTLEIQRTEQGDSAMYLCASSRAQRGTYEQYFGPGTRLTVT.

The chain recombines TRBV29-1 with TRBJ2-5; TCRdb returns TRBD1, unconfirmable since there is no DNA. The CDR3 is 16 amino acids. Looked up from germline, CDR1 is SQVTM and CDR2 is ANQGSEA. This chain's CDR3 is CSVEDPTGPVSETQYF.

The V call is TRBV9, the J call TRBJ2-2. The V gene's germline CDR1 is SGDLS and CDR2 YYNGEE. This CDR3 has 13 residues. CDR3: CASSPYNTGELFF.

The chain has TRBV10-3 and TRBJ2-5; TCRdb indicates TRBD2, and absent DNA this call remains unverified. Germline V gene sequence: CDR1 ENHRY, CDR2 SYGVKD. The CDR3 runs to 14 residues. The CDR3 loop is CATYSGRIGETQYF.

The chain is built from TRBV7-2 and TRBJ2-7; TCRdb outputs TRBD2, but without DNA this stays unchecked. CDR3 size: 18 residues. CDR1 and CDR2 (germline): SGHTA, FQGNSA. This chain's CDR3 is CASSLVQVAGGRSYEQYF.

This chain connects TRBV28 to TRBJ1-2; lacking DNA, the TRBD1 call made by TCRdb goes unchecked. The CDR3 extends over 13 amino acids. Germline V gene sequence: CDR1 MDHEN, CDR2 SYDVKM. CDR3 loop: CASSRPGKGGYTF.

V is TRBV20-1 and J is TRBJ2-7; TCRdb reports TRBD2, a call that lacks DNA to check it against. CDR3 length: 14 amino acids. In germline, CDR1 is DFQATT, CDR2 SNEGSKA (reference sequence). CDR3 in amino acids: CSARDLREAYEQYF.

The V and J genes are TRBV20-1 and TRBJ2-5; the TCRdb D gene call, TRBD2, has no DNA to confirm it. CDR1 and CDR2 from the germline V gene are DFQATT and SNEGSKA (reference sequence). The CDR3 has 15 residues. The chain's CDR3 is CSAPSSGEYQETQYF.

The chain is built from TRBV5-1 and TRBJ2-1; TCRdb indicates TRBD1, and absent DNA this call remains unverified. The germline gives CDR1 SGHRS, CDR2 YFSETQ. This CDR3 is built from 14 residues. The CDR3 loop reads CASSLDGGLNEQFF.

The chain links TRBV29-1 to TRBJ2-7. This CDR3 has 13 amino acids. Germline lookup yields CDR1 SQVTM and CDR2 ANQGSEA. CDR3 loop: CSGLTGATYEQYF.

V and J are TRBV4-2 and TRBJ2-6. The V gene's germline CDR1 is LGHNA and CDR2 YNFKEQ. The CDR3 consists of 16 residues. CDR3 loop: CASSQFKDSGANVLTF.

The chain is built from TRBV7-2 and TRBJ2-7; TCRdb's D gene call, TRBD1, goes unchecked for lack of DNA. Germline-derived CDR1 and CDR2 are SGHTA and FQGNSA. This CDR3 is 14 amino acids long. CDR3 loop: CASSATGTAYEQYF. The full variable domain, rest sourced from reference TRBV7-2 and TRBJ2-7, is GAGVSQSPSNKVTEKGKDVELRCDPISGHTALYWYRQSLGQGLEFLIYFQGNSAPDKSGLPSDRFSAERTGGSVSTLTIQRTQQEDSAVYLCASSATGTAYEQYFGPGTRLTVT.